These T cell receptor beta chains were read from a single sample in a study of blood T cells in healthy people across ages. TCRdb analysed the 5' RACE reads with MiXCR anew, one entry per CDR3 protein. The sample holds fewer than 650,000 distinct CDR3 sequences, around a quarter seen once. This same sample was also taken into another study, of T cells of mothers and their children.

The source material was blood. The source is a boy aged 2 to 9 in good health. Both conserved end residues are part of each CDR3. The D gene is left open where the match is weak. A clone size is listed for some rows: how often the clone was seen (once, few, many), or a class if it is expanded.

D gene | J gene | V gene | clone size | CDR3 protein | CDR3 DNA
TRBD1 | TRBJ2-7 | TRBV20-1 | few | CSARARQGDRAYEQYF | TGCAGTGCTAGAGCCCGACAGGGGGACAGGGCCTACGAGCAGTACTTC
TRBD2 | TRBJ2-5 | TRBV7-9 | few | CASSLGLAGTETQYF | TGTGCCAGCAGCTTAGGGCTAGCGGGGACAGAGACCCAGTACTTC
TRBD1 | TRBJ1-3 | TRBV4-2 | few | CASSRNPGQKGNTIYF | TGTGCCAGCAGCCGTAATCCGGGACAGAAAGGAAACACCATATATTTT
NA | TRBJ1-1 | TRBV11-1 | NA | CASSPWSRGGTEAFF | TGTGCCAGCAGCCCCTGGTCCCGGGGAGGCACTGAAGCTTTCTTT
NA | TRBJ2-3 | TRBV9 | NA | CASSVAPSTDTQYF | TGTGCCAGCAGCGTAGCCCCGAGCACAGATACGCAGTATTTT
NA | TRBJ2-4 | TRBV6-2/TRBV6-3 | few | CASSYSGAKTIQYF | TGTGCCAGCAGTTACTCGGGCGCCAAAACCATTCAGTACTTC
NA | TRBJ1-1 | TRBV9 | NA | CASSAGHKTEAFF | TGTGCCAGCAGCGCAGGACACAAAACTGAAGCTTTCTTT
TRBD1 | TRBJ2-2 | TRBV14 | few | CASSPTGVRTGELFF | TGTGCCAGCAGCCCTACAGGGGTACGGACCGGGGAGCTGTTTTTT
NA | TRBJ2-5 | TRBV12-3/TRBV12-4 | few | CASSFPPAETQYF | TGTGCCAGCAGTTTCCCCCCGGCCGAGACCCAGTACTTC
NA | TRBJ1-1 | TRBV5-1 | few | CASSSHGPNTEAFF | TGCGCCAGCAGTTCCCATGGGCCCAACACTGAAGCTTTCTTT
TRBD1 | TRBJ2-5 | TRBV6-5 | NA | CASRGQIETQYF | TGTGCCAGCAGGGGACAGATTGAGACCCAGTACTTC
NA | TRBJ2-5 | TRBV3-1 | few | CASSQFQGFAQYF | TGTGCCAGCAGCCAATTCCAGGGATTCGCGCAGTACTTC
TRBD2 | TRBJ2-5 | TRBV7-9 | NA | CASSSGGWQGEWTSPPEEYF | TGTGCCAGCAGCTCCGGAGGATGGCAGGGCGAATGGACTAGCCCTCCCGAGGAGTACTTC
TRBD2 | TRBJ2-1 | TRBV5-1 | NA | CASSLAGAVDEQFF | TGCGCCAGCAGCCTAGCGGGAGCGGTCGATGAGCAGTTCTTC
NA | TRBJ2-1 | TRBV6-2/TRBV6-3 | few | CASSALAREQFF | TGTGCCAGCAGTGCACTAGCACGGGAGCAGTTCTTC
NA | TRBJ2-3 | TRBV4-2 | few | CASSLQTATVVTDTQYF | TGTGCCAGCAGCCTCCAAACGGCCACAGTAGTCACAGATACGCAGTATTTT
NA | TRBJ1-2 | TRBV7-9 | few | CASSPLGGVSLYGYTF | TGTGCCAGCAGCCCACTCGGAGGAGTGTCCCTATATGGCTACACCTTC
NA | TRBJ1-4 | TRBV6-5 | many | CASSRTLNEKLFF | TGTGCCAGCAGCAGGACTCTAAATGAAAAACTGTTTTTT
NA | TRBJ1-4 | TRBV7-9 | NA | CAERTTQGEKLFF | TGTGCCGAGCGGACAACCCAAGGGGAAAAACTGTTTTTT
TRBD2 | TRBJ2-4 | TRBV4-1 | NA | CASSPGLAGGTAKNIQYF | TGCGCCAGCAGCCCGGGACTAGCGGGAGGAACCGCCAAAAACATTCAGTACTTC
NA | TRBJ2-1 | TRBV5-6 | few | CASSTGLLEQFF | TGTGCCAGCAGCACCGGCCTGTTGGAGCAGTTCTTC
NA | TRBJ2-7 | TRBV29-1 | few | CSASDPRGEQYF | TGCAGCGCCTCCGACCCGAGGGGCGAGCAGTACTTC
NA | TRBJ1-2 | TRBV7-9 | NA | CASSLAGTRNGYTF | TGTGCCAGCAGCTTAGCCGGGACCAGAAATGGCTACACCTTC
TRBD1 | TRBJ2-3 | TRBV10-1 | NA | CASSVGQDSTDTQYF | TGCGCCAGCAGTGTGGGACAGGATAGCACAGATACGCAGTATTTT
NA | TRBJ1-5 | TRBV20-1 | NA | CSARSQGAGQPQHF | TGCAGTGCTAGGTCGCAGGGAGCGGGTCAGCCCCAGCATTTT
NA | TRBJ1-1 | TRBV12-3/TRBV12-4 | NA | CASSLVGLTEAFF | TGTGCCAGCAGTTTAGTGGGACTCACTGAAGCTTTCTTT
TRBD2 | TRBJ2-1 | TRBV15 | few | CATSRGLAGDEQFF | TGTGCCACCAGCAGAGGACTAGCGGGTGATGAGCAGTTCTTC
TRBD2 | TRBJ2-7 | TRBV4-3 | NA | CASSQERGGSGILDEQYF | TGCGCCAGCAGCCAAGAAAGGGGGGGTAGCGGGATCCTTGATGAGCAGTACTTC
TRBD2 | TRBJ2-1 | TRBV6-4 | many | CASSEGTSGANEQFF | TGTGCCAGCAGTGAGGGGACTAGCGGGGCCAATGAGCAGTTCTTC
NA | TRBJ1-4 | TRBV5-1 | many | CASSYQGANEKLFF | TGCGCCAGCAGCTATCAGGGTGCTAATGAAAAACTGTTTTTT
NA | TRBJ2-1 | TRBV21-1 | NA | CASSKARRLAGSDNEQFF | TGTGCCAGCAGCAAAGCCCGTCGGCTAGCGGGATCCGACAATGAGCAGTTCTTC
TRBD2 | TRBJ2-7 | TRBV7-2 | few | CASSFGLAGKGSYEQYF | TGTGCCAGCAGCTTCGGACTAGCGGGAAAAGGGTCCTACGAGCAGTACTTC
TRBD1 | TRBJ2-3 | TRBV6-4 | NA | CASSDSPGTGASDTQYF | TGTGCCAGCAGTGACTCGCCCGGGACAGGGGCATCAGATACGCAGTATTTT
NA | TRBJ1-2 | TRBV7-3 | few | CASGHGTNYGYTF | TGTGCCAGCGGACACGGGACAAACTATGGCTACACCTTC
NA | TRBJ1-1 | TRBV12-3/TRBV12-4 | few | CASSPKGLKNTEAFF | TGTGCCAGCAGTCCAAAGGGTCTCAAGAACACTGAAGCTTTCTTT
TRBD2 | TRBJ2-1 | TRBV20-1 | many | CSARPASGSNEQFF | TGCAGTGCTAGGCCCGCTAGCGGGAGTAATGAGCAGTTCTTC
NA | TRBJ2-5 | TRBV12-3/TRBV12-4 | NA | CASSSYETQYF | TGTGCCAGCAGTAGCTACGAGACCCAGTACTTC